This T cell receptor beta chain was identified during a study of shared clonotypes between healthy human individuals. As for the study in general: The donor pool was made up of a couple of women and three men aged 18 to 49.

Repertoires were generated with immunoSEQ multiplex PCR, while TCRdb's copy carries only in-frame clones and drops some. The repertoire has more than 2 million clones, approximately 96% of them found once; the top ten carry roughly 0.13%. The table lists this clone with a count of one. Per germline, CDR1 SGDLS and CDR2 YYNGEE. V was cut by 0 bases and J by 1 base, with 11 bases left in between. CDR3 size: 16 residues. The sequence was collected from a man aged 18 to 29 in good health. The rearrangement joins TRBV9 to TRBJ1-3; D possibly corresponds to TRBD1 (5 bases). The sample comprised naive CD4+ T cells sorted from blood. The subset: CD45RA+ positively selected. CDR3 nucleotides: TGTGCCAGCAGCGTAGGGTGGGGGATATCTGGAAACACCATATATTTT. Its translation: CASSVGWGISGNTIYF.